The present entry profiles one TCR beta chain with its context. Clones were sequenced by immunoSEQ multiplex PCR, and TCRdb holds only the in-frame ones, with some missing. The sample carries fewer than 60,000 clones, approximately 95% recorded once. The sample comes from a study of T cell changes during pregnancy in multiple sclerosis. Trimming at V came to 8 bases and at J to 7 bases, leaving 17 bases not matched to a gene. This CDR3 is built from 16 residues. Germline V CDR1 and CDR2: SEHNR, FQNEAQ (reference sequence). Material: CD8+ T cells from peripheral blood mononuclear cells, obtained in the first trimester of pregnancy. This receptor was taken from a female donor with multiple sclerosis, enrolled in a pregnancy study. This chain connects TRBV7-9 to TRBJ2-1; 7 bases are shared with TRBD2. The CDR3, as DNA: TGTGCCAGCTCCACCAGGGTAGCGGGTGTTTATAATGAGCAGTTCTTC. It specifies CASSTRVAGVYNEQFF. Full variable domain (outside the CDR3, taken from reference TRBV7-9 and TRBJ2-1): DTGVSQNPRHKITKRGQNVTFRCDPISEHNRLYWYRQTLGQGPEFLTYFQNEAQLEKSRLLSDRFSAERPKGSFSTLEIQRTEQGDSAMYLCASSTRVAGVYNEQFFGPGTRLTVL.